The source of this T cell receptor (beta chain) is a study of blood T cell repertoires in COVID-19. Study-level information: Researchers got acute and convalescent COVID-19 samples from the United States, Italy and Spain.

In the original workflow: The authors estimated nucleated cell counts from reference gene primer amplification. Data came from immunoSEQ multiplex PCR; TCRdb stores just in-frame clones and leaves some out. V and J calls and clone size are copied from that table; D and trimming were computed from the DNA. The sample includes a few hundred thousand clones, 85% to 90% of them seen just once. Germline trimming cut 5 bases from V and 2 bases from J; bases unmatched to any gene: 9. The germline V gene has CDR1 SGHTA and CDR2 FQGNSA. CDR3 size: 16 residues. V usage is TRBV7-2 and J usage is TRBJ1-5; 7 nucleotides align to TRBD1. Sequences were obtained from peripheral blood. The TCR originated in a woman aged 55-69 years with COVID-19, enrolled during active disease. The CDR3 nucleotides read TGTGCCAGCAGCCCAAATCTTGACAGGGGCAATCAGCCCCAGCATTTT. It codes for CASSPNLDRGNQPQHF.